This TCR beta chain was observed in a study of early T cells in non-severe SARS-CoV-2 infection. This clonotype was picked up many times. Attachment of unique molecular identifiers to individual cDNA molecules was performed. TCRdb passed the 5' RACE reads through MiXCR, listing each CDR3 protein once. This sample has roughly 75,000 distinct CDR3 sequences, with around 12% found just once. The germline CDR1 and CDR2 sequences are WSHSY and SAAADI. CDR3 length: 15 amino acids. Unmatched junction bases numbered 5, after V lost 6 bases and J lost 1 base. This sequence originates from an adult who was a healthcare worker with PCR-confirmed SARS-CoV-2 infection or an uninfected control (not recorded which). The J gene is TRBJ1-5, the V gene TRBV10-2; 8 positions match TRBD1. Sequenced: whole blood. CDR3 in amino acids: CASSLTGASNQPQHF. DNA of the CDR3: TGCGCCAGCAGCCTGACAGGGGCAAGCAATCAGCCCCAGCATTTT.